This T cell receptor beta chain was documented in a study of blood T cell repertoires in COVID-19. Study-level information: Specimens from acute and convalescent COVID-19 originated in the United States, Italy and Spain. Nucleic acid was either cDNA or gDNA, and it came from T cells, B-cell-depleted T cells, or PBMCs.

The CDR3 is 15 amino acids. Germline lookup yields CDR1 MDHEN and CDR2 SYDVKM. The V gene lost 2 bases and the J gene lost 1 base, with 10 bases spanning the gap. Authors' methods: Cell counts per sample came from amplifying reference gene primers. The table came from immunoSEQ multiplex PCR; TCRdb's copy has only in-frame clones and leaves some out. The V and J calls and clone size were taken over from that table, and D and trimming were inferred from the DNA. The sample has tens of thousands of clones; about nine tenths are singletons. The TCR was taken from a man aged 70 or older with active or convalescent COVID-19. The chain links TRBV28 to TRBJ2-3, with D hard to call. Input material: peripheral blood. As DNA, the CDR3 is TGTGCCAGCAGTTTAGGGCGTGCTGGCACAGATACGCAGTATTTT. This gives the protein CASSLGRAGTDTQYF.